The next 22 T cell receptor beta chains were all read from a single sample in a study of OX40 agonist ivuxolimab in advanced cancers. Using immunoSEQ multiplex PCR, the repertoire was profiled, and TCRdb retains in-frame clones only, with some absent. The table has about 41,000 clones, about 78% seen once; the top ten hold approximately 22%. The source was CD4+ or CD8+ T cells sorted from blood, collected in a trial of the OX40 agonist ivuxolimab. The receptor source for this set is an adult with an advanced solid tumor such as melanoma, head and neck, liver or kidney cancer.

CDR3 loop: CASSPVEGTQYF. The CDR3 nucleotides read TGTGCCAGCTCACCAGTCGAAGGGACCCAGTACTTC. This sequence joins TRBV18 and TRBJ2-5; no clear D. The CDR3 runs 12 residues. The V and J ends lost 2 bases and 7 bases respectively, with 8 bases between them. Looked up from germline, CDR1 is KGHSH and CDR2 is LQKENI.

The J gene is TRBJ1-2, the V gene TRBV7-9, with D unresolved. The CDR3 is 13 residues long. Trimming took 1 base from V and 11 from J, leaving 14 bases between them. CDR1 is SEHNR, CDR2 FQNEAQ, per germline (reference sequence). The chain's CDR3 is CASSLVAVLKYTF. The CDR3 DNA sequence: TGTGCCAGCAGCTTAGTGGCAGTCCTTAAATACACCTTC.

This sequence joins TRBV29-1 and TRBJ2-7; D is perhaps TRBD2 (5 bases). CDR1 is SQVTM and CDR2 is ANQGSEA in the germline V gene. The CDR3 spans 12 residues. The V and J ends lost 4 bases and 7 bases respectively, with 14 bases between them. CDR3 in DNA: TGCAGCGTTGGGGAGTGGCAGACTGAGCAGTACTTC. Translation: CSVGEWQTEQYF.

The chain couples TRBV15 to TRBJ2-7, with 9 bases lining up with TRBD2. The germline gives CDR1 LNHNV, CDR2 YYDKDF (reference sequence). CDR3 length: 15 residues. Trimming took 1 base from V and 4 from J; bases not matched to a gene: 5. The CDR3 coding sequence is TGTGCCACCAGCAGAGTTGCGGGAGGGCCTTACGAGCAGTACTTC. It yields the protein CATSRVAGGPYEQYF.

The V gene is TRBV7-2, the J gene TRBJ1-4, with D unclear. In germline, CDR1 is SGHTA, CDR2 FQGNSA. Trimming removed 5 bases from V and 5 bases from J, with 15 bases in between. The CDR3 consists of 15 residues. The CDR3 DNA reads TGTGCCAGCAGCCAATTAGGGAGCAACAATGAAAAACTGTTTTTT. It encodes CASSQLGSNNEKLFF.

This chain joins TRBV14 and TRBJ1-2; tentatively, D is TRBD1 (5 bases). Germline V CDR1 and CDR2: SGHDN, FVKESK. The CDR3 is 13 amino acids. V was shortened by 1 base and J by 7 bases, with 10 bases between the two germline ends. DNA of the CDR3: TGTGCCAGCAGCCAAGTGCAGGGTGGTGGCTACACCTTC. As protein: CASSQVQGGGYTF.

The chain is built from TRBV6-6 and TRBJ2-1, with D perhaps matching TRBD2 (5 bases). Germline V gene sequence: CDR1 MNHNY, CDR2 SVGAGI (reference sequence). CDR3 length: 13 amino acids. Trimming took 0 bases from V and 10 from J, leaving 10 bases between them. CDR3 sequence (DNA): TGTGCCAGCAGTTACTCGGAGGTGGCCGAGCAGTTCTTC. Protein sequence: CASSYSEVAEQFF.

The CDR3 spells CASSLSGTQYF. Here the CDR3 DNA reads TGTGCCAGCAGCTTGTCGGGTACGCAGTATTTT. The rearrangement links TRBV7-2 to TRBJ2-3; D call uncertain. Germline loops: CDR1 SGHTA, CDR2 FQGNSA. This CDR3 is 11 amino acids long. V was shortened by 3 bases and J by 8 bases, with 6 bases between the two germline ends. The full variable domain, completed using reference TRBV7-2 and TRBJ2-3, is GAGVSQSPSNKVTEKGKDVELRCDPISGHTALYWYRQSLGQGLEFLIYFQGNSAPDKSGLPSDRFSAERTGGSVSTLTIQRTQQEDSAVYLCASSLSGTQYFGPGTRLTVL.

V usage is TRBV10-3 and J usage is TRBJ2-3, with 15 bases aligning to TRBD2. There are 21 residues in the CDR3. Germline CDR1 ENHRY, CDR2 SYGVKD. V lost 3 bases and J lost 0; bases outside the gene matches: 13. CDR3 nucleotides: TGTGCCATCAGTGACCTTAGGACTAGCGGGGGGGCAAGTACTAGCACAGATACGCAGTATTTT. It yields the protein CAISDLRTSGGASTSTDTQYF.

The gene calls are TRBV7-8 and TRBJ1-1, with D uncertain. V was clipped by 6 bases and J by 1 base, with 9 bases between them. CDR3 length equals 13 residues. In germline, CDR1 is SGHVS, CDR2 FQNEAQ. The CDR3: CASRRTANTEAFF. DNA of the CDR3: TGTGCCAGCAGGCGAACAGCGAACACTGAAGCTTTCTTT.

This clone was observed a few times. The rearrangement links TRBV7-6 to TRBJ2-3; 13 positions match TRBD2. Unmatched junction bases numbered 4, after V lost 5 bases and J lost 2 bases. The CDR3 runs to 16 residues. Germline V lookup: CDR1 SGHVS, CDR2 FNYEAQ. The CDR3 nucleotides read TGTGCCAGCAGCACGGGACTAGCGGGAATCACAGATACGCAGTATTTT. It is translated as CASSTGLAGITDTQYF.

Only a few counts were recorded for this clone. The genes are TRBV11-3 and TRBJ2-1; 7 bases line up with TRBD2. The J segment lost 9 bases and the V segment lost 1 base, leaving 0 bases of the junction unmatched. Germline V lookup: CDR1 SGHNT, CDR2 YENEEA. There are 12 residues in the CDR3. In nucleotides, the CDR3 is TGTGCCAGCAGCTTAGGCGGGGGTGAGCAGTTCTTC. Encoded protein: CASSLGGGEQFF.

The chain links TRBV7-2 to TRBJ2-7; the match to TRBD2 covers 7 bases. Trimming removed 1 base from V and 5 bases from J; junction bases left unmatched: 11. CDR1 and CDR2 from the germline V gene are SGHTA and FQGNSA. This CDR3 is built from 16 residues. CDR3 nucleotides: TGTGCCAGCAGCTTAGTAATTGGCGGGAGAGTAAACGAGCAGTACTTC. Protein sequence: CASSLVIGGRVNEQYF.

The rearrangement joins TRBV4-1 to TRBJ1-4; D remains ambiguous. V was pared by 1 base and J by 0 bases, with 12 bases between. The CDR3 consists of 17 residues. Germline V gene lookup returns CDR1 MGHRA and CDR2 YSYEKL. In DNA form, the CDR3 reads TGCGCCAGCAGCCAAGTCGGTCAGTATGCAACTAATGAAAAACTGTTTTTT. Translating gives CASSQVGQYATNEKLFF.

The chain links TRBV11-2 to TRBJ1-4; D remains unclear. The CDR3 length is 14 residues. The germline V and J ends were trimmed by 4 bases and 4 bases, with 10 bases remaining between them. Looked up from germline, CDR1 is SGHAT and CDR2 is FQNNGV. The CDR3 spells CASSSRTGNEKLFF. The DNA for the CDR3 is TGTGCCAGCAGCTCAAGGACGGGTAATGAAAAACTGTTTTTT.

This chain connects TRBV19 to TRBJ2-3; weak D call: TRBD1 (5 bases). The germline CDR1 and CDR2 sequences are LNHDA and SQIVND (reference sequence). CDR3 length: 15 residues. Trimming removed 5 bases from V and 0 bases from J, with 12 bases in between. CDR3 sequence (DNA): TGTGCCAGTAGTCCAAACCAGGGAAGCACAGATACGCAGTATTTT. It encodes CASSPNQGSTDTQYF.

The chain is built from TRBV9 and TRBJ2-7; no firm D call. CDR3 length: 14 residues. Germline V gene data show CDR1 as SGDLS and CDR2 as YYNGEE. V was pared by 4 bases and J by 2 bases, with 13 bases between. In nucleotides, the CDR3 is TGTGCCAGCAGCTTGGAAGGCATCACCTACGAGCAGTACTTC. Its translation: CASSLEGITYEQYF.

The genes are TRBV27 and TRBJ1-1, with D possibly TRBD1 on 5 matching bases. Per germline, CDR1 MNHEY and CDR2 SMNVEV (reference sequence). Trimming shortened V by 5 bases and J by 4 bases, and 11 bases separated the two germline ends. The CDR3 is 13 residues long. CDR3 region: CASSPWGGTEAFF. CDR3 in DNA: TGTGCCAGCAGTCCCTGGGGCGGCACTGAAGCTTTCTTT.

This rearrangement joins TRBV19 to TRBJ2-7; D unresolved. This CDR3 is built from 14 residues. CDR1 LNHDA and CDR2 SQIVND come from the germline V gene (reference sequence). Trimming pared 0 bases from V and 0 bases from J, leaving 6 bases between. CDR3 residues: CASSIELSSYEQYF. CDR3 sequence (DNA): TGTGCCAGTAGTATAGAATTGAGCTCCTACGAGCAGTACTTC.

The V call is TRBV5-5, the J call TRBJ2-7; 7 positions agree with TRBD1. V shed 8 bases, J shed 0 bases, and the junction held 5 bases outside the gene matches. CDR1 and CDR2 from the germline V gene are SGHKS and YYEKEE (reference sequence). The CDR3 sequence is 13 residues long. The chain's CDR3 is CARTTGHSYEQYF. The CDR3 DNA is TGTGCCAGAACGACAGGGCACTCCTACGAGCAGTACTTC.

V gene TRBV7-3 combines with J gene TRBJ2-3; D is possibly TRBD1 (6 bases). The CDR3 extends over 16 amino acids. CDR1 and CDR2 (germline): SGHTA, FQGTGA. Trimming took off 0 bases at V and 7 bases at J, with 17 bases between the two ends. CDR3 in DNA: TGTGCCAGCAGCTTAACTCAGGGGCTAGCAGAAAATACGCAGTATTTT. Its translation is CASSLTQGLAENTQYF.

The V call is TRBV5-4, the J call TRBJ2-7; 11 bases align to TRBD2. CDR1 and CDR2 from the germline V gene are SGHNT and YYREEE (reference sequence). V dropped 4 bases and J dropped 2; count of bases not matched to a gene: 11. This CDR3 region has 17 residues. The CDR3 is CASSPLLAGEGTYEQYF. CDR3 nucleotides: TGTGCCAGCAGCCCGCTACTAGCGGGAGAGGGGACCTACGAGCAGTACTTC.